What follows is one TCR beta chain and its context. Its specificity is unknown. The sample originates from a study of cytotoxic CD8 clonotypes in ibrutinib-treated CLL. Whole-study results and caveats: Clonality rose at ibrutinib response, held steady in sustained remission, and fell toward baseline at progression.

Germline lookup yields CDR1 LNHDA and CDR2 SQIVND (reference sequence). V lost 7 bases, J lost 1 base, and 26 bases lay in between. This CDR3 has 19 residues. TCRdb's table, derived via immunoSEQ multiplex PCR, lists solely in-frame clones and lacks some. Among hundreds of thousands of clones listed, 80% were seen once. The clonotype originates from a human donor with chronic lymphocytic leukemia. The sample here was PBMCs, taken before ibrutinib treatment. The V gene is TRBV19, the J gene TRBJ2-1; D might be TRBD1 or TRBD2, each matching 8 bases. The DNA for the CDR3 is TGTGCCAGTAAGAATACCGCCCCGGGGGGGACAGGATCCTACAATGAGCAGTTCTTC. The encoded protein is CASKNTAPGGTGSYNEQFF.